The 15 T cell receptor beta chains listed next were all sequenced from one sample in a study of lymphopenia after photon versus proton radiotherapy. The table came from immunoSEQ multiplex PCR; TCRdb's copy has only in-frame clones and leaves some out. Here the sample spans around 15,000 clones, around 85% being singletons. Here the sequenced sample was peripheral blood, taken from a patient treated with proton-based radiotherapy. Receptors were obtained from a woman aged 55-75 years with cholangiocarcinoma. Some clones in this sample may be carry-over from other donors' samples.

The chain uses TRBV5-1 and TRBJ1-4; perhaps TRBD1 as D (5 bases). Germline CDR1 reads SGHRS; CDR2 reads YFSETQ. Trimming took 0 bases from V and 2 from J, leaving 5 bases between them. The CDR3 extends over 14 amino acids. CDR3: CASSLGQTNEKLFF. CDR3 bases: TGCGCCAGCAGCTTGGGACAGACTAATGAAAAACTGTTTTTT.

The chain joins TRBV2 to TRBJ1-3; TRBD1 might be the D (5 bases). The CDR3 runs 15 residues. V was clipped by 4 bases and J by 3 bases, with 13 bases between them. Germline values: CDR1 SNHLY, CDR2 FYNNEI. CDR3 protein: CASSVEGSDGNTIYF. The CDR3 DNA reads as TGTGCCAGCAGTGTAGAGGGGAGTGATGGAAACACCATATATTTT.

V is TRBV7-8 and J is TRBJ2-3, with D perhaps TRBD1 (7 bases). V was cut by 5 bases and J by 6 bases, with 18 bases left in between. This CDR3 spans 15 amino acids. CDR1 and CDR2 from the germline V gene are SGHVS and FQNEAQ. CDR3 nucleotides: TGTGCCAGCAGCCCTAGGGGGCAACTAGCCGATACGCAGTATTTT. Its protein is CASSPRGQLADTQYF.

The chain is built from TRBV6-6 and TRBJ1-1; D gene unclear. CDR1 and CDR2 (germline): MNHNY, SVGAGI (reference sequence). The CDR3 extends over 13 amino acids. The germline V and J ends were trimmed by 3 bases and 7 bases, with 12 bases remaining between them. The CDR3 here is CASSYSKALEAFF. Written as DNA, the CDR3 is TGTGCCAGCAGTTATTCAAAGGCCCTTGAAGCTTTCTTT.

V is TRBV9 and J is TRBJ2-2, with D maybe TRBD2 (6 bases). Germline loops: CDR1 SGDLS, CDR2 YYNGEE. The CDR3 length is 17 residues. V was shortened by 0 bases and J by 6 bases, with 18 bases between the two germline ends. Here the CDR3 DNA reads TGTGCCAGCAGCGTAGGAGGAAGGCGGGGAGGTTCCGGGGAGCTGTTTTTT. It translates to CASSVGGRRGGSGELFF.

This chain connects TRBV11-2 to TRBJ2-7; possible D gene TRBD2, 5 bases. CDR3 length equals 14 residues. V lost 1 base to trimming and J lost 3 bases, with 10 bases between them. Germline CDR1 and CDR2: SGHAT and FQNNGV. CDR3 coding DNA: TGTGCCAGCAGCTTAGTTTTAGCGAGCTACGAGCAGTACTTC. Protein sequence: CASSLVLASYEQYF.

The chain carries TRBV5-4 and TRBJ2-3; D is unclear. Germline V lookup: CDR1 SGHNT, CDR2 YYREEE (reference sequence). V lost 4 bases and J lost 3, with 12 bases in between. This CDR3 has 14 residues. CDR3 sequence: CASSPELGTDTQYF. CDR3 in DNA: TGTGCCAGCAGCCCTGAGTTGGGGACAGATACGCAGTATTTT.

The V and J genes are TRBV7-2 and TRBJ1-5, with a weak D call TRBD1 (5 bases). The CDR3 runs to 17 residues. Trimming took off 4 bases at V and 4 bases at J, with 20 bases between the two ends. Germline V gene sequence: CDR1 SGHTA, CDR2 FQGNSA. Here the CDR3 DNA reads TGTGCCAGCAGCTACGACAGTGAGAGGGGTGGTAATCAGCCCCAGCATTTT. This sequence encodes CASSYDSERGGNQPQHF.

The chain employs TRBV11-2 and TRBJ2-7; the D gene is possibly TRBD1 (6 bases). Germline-derived CDR1 and CDR2 are SGHAT and FQNNGV. The CDR3 spans 14 residues. Between the trimmed V and J ends, which lost 3 bases and 5 bases, there was a span of 14 bases. The CDR3 region has the DNA TGTGCCAGCAGCTTCCTGACAGGAGTGCACGAGCAGTACTTC. Translating gives CASSFLTGVHEQYF.

The chain links TRBV2 to TRBJ2-5; maybe TRBD1 (6 bases). This CDR3 has 14 amino acids. V lost 6 bases, J lost 5 bases, and 16 bases lay in between. Per germline, CDR1 SNHLY and CDR2 FYNNEI. The CDR3 nucleotides are TGTGCCAGCAGCCTACAGGGACCCGAGGAGACCCAGTACTTC. Encoded protein: CASSLQGPEETQYF.

V usage is TRBV10-1 and J usage is TRBJ2-7; no firm D call. The CDR3 extends over 11 amino acids. CDR1 and CDR2 from the germline V gene are WNHNN and SYGVQD (reference sequence). Trimming left V 10 bases short and J 3 bases short, with 10 bases between. CDR3 DNA: TGCGCCACCAGCGTTAACTACGAGCAGTACTTC. Amino acids: CATSVNYEQYF.

V and J are TRBV5-6 and TRBJ2-1; 11 nucleotides agree with TRBD2. This CDR3 has 16 amino acids. With 1 base clipped from V and 4 bases from J, the junction kept 4 bases outside the gene matches. CDR1 SGHDT and CDR2 YYEEEE come from the germline V gene. CDR3 bases: TGTGCCAGCAGCTTGTATGGGACTAGCGGATACAATGAGCAGTTCTTC. This sequence encodes CASSLYGTSGYNEQFF.

This clone was picked up one time. This chain links TRBV6-5 with TRBJ1-1; D unclear. The CDR3 extends over 13 amino acids. Per germline, CDR1 MNHEY and CDR2 SVGAGI. V was cut by 5 bases and J by 3 bases, with 10 bases left in between. The DNA of the CDR3 is TGTGCCAGCAGTGGACCGGGGTACACTGAAGCTTTCTTT. It yields the protein CASSGPGYTEAFF.

In this sample, this clone turned up once. The rearrangement links TRBV5-1 to TRBJ2-7; D is perhaps TRBD1 (6 bases). The CDR3 runs 15 residues. V was pared by 2 bases and J by 1 base, with 13 bases between. Looked up from germline, CDR1 is SGHRS and CDR2 is YFSETQ. The CDR3 nucleotides are TGCGCCAGCAGCTTAACAGGGTATGAGTCCTACGAGCAGTACTTC. Its translation: CASSLTGYESYEQYF.

The count of this clone is one. The rearrangement uses TRBV7-8 and TRBJ2-1; D is ambiguous. The V gene lost 3 bases and the J gene lost 4 bases, with 22 bases spanning the gap. CDR1 and CDR2 (germline): SGHVS, FQNEAQ. The CDR3 spans 18 residues. The CDR3 region has the DNA TGTGCCAGCAGCTTGTCGGCCTTGACCCGAAAGGCGTACAATGAGCAGTTCTTC. Its translation is CASSLSALTRKAYNEQFF.